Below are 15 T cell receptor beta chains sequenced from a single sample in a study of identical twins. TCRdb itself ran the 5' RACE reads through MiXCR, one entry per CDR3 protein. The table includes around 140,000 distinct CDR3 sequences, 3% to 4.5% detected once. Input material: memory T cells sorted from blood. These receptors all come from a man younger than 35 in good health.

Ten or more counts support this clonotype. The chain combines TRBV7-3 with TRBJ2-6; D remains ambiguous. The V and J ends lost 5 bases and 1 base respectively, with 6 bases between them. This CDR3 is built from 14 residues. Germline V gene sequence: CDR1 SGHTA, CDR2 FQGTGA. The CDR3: CASSLKSGANVLTF. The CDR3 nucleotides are TGTGCCAGCAGCCTCAAGTCTGGGGCCAACGTCCTGACTTTC.

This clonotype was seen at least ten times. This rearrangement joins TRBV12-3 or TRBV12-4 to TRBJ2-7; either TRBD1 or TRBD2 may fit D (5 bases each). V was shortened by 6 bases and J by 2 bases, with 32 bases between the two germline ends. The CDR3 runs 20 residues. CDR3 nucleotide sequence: TGTGCCAGCAGCGACCATTTCGGGGCTCCACTACGAGCTATGGCCTACGAGCAGTACGTC. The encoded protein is CASSDHFGAPLRAMAYEQYV.

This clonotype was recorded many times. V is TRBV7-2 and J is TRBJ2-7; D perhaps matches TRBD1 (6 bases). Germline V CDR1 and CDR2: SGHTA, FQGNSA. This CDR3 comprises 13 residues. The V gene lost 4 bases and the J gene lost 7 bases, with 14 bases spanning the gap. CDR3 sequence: CASSSTGKREQYF. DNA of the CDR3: TGTGCCAGCAGCTCCACAGGGAAAAGGGAGCAGTACTTC.

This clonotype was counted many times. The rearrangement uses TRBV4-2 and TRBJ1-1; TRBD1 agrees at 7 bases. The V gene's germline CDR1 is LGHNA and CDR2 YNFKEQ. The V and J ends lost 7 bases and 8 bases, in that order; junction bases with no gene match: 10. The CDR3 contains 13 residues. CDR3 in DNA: TGTGCCAGCACGCGGGACAGTCTAAAAGAAGCTTTCTTT. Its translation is CASTRDSLKEAFF.

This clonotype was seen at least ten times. CDR3 region: CSPLPGRTDTQYF. CDR3 bases: TGCAGCCCCTTGCCGGGACGCACAGATACGCAGTATTTT. The V and J genes are TRBV20-1 and TRBJ2-3; TRBD1 or TRBD2 may be the D gene (5 bases each). Germline loops: CDR1 DFQATT, CDR2 SNEGSKA (reference sequence). The CDR3 has 13 amino acids.

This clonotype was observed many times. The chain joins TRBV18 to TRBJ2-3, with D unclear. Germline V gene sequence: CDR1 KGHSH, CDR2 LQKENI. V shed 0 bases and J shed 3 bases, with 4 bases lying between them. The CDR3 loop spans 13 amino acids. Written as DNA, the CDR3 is TGTGCCAGCTCACCACCCGAAACAGATACGCAGTATTTT. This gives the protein CASSPPETDTQYF. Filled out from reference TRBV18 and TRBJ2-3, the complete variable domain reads NAGVMQNPRHLVRRRGQEARLRCSPMKGHSHVYWYRQLPEEGLKFMVYLQKENIIDESGMPKERFSAEFPKEGPSILRIQQVVRGDSAAYFCASSPPETDTQYFGPGTRLTVL.

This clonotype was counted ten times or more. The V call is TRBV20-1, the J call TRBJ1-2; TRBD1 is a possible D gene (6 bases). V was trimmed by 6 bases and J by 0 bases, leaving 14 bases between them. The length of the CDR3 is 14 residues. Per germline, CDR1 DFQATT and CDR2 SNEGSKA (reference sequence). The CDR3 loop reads CSAKGQAANYGYTF. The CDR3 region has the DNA TGCAGTGCCAAGGGACAAGCAGCTAACTATGGCTACACCTTC.

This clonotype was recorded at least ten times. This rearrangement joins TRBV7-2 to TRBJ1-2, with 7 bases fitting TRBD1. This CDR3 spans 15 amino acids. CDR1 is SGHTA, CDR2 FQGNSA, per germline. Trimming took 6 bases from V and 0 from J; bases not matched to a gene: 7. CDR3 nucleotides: TGTGCCAGCAGTTTCCGGGACAGAACTAACTATGGCTACACCTTC. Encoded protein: CASSFRDRTNYGYTF.

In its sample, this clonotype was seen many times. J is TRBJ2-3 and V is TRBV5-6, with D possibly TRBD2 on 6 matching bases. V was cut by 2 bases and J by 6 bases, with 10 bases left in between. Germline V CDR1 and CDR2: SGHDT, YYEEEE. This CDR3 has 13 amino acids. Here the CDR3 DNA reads TGTGCCAGCAGCTTAGGACTAATCGATACGCAGTATTTT. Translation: CASSLGLIDTQYF.

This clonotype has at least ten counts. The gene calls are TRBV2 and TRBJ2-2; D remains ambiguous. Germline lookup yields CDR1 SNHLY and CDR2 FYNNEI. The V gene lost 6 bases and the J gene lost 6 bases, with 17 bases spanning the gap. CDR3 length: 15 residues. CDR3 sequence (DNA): TGTGCCAGCAGCCCCGAGTTTCTAGGGTCCGGGGAGCTGTTTTTT. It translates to CASSPEFLGSGELFF.

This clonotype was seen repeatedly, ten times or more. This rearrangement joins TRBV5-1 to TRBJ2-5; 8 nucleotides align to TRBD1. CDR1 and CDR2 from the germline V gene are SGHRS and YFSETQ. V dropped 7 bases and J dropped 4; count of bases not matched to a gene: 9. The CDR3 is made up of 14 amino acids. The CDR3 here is CASLGQGAGETQYF. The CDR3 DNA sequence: TGCGCCAGCCTCGGACAGGGTGCGGGAGAGACCCAGTACTTC.

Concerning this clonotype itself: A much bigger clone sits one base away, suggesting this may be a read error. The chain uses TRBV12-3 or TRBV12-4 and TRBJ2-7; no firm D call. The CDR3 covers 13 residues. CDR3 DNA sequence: TGTGCCAGCAGCCGGACCCCTTCCTACGAGCAGTGCTTC. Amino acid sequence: CASSRTPSYEQCF.

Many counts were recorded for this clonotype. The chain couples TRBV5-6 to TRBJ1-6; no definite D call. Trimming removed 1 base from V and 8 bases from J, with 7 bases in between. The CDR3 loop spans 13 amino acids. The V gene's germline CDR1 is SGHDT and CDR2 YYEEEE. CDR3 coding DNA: TGTGCCAGCAGCTTGTGGGCATATTCACCCCTCCACTTT. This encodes CASSLWAYSPLHF.

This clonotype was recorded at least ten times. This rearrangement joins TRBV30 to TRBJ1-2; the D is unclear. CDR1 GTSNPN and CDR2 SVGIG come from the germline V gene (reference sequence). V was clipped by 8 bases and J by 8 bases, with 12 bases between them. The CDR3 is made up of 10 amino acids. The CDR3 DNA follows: TGTGCCCAGAGGAAAGGCGGCTACACCTTC. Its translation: CAQRKGGYTF. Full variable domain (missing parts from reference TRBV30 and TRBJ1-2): SQTIHQWPATLVQPVGSPLSLECTVEGTSNPNLYWYRQAAGRGLQLLFYSVGIGQISSEVPQNLSASRPQDRQFILSSKKLLLSDSGFYLCAQRKGGYTFGSGTRLTVV.

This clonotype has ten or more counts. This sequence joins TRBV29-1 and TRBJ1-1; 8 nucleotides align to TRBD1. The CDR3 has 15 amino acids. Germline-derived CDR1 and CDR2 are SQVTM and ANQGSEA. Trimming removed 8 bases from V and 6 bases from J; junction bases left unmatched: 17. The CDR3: CSPSGQGEGNAEAFF. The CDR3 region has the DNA TGCAGCCCTTCAGGACAGGGCGAGGGAAACGCTGAAGCTTTCTTT.